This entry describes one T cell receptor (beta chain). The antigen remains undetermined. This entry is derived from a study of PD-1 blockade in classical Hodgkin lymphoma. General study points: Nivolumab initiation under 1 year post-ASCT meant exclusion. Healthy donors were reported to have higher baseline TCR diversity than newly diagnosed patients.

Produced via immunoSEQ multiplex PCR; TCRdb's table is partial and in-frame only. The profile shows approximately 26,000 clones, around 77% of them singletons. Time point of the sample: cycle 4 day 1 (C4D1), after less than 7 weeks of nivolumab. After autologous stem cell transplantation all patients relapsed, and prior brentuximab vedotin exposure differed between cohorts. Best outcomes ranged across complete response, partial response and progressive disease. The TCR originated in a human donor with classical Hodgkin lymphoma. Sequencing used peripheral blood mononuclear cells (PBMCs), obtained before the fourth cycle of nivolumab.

The CDR3 sequence is CASSYSTTAPGNTIYF. DNA for the CDR3: TGTGCCAGCAGTTACTCGACGACAGCACCTGGAAACACCATATATTTT. The chain joins TRBV6-5 to TRBJ1-3, with D perhaps TRBD1 (5 bases). The CDR3 sequence is 16 residues long. Germline assignment: CDR1 MNHEY and CDR2 SVGAGI. V was pared by 0 bases and J by 2 bases, with 11 bases between.